Sequencing of this T cell receptor (beta chain) was carried out in a study of blood T cell repertoires in COVID-19. Study context: Sites across the United States, Italy and Spain contributed samples from acute and convalescent COVID-19.

Libraries were prepared by immunoSEQ multiplex PCR; TCRdb keeps only in-frame clonotypes and omits some of them. Among roughly 260,000 clones, around nine tenths were seen once, and the ten largest hold roughly 9.8%. The CDR3 covers 18 residues. V lost 7 bases and J lost 5; bases outside the gene matches: 19. Germline values: CDR1 SEHNR, CDR2 FQNEAQ (reference sequence). This clone was seen a single time. This receptor was taken from a man in his forties who had recovered from COVID-19. Sequencing input: peripheral blood. The rearrangement uses TRBV7-9 and TRBJ2-5; 10 nucleotides match TRBD2. This chain's CDR3 is CASTPSTASGGSPETQYF. In DNA, the CDR3 is TGTGCCAGCACCCCCTCCACGGCTAGCGGGGGATCACCGGAGACCCAGTACTTC.